The 6 T cell receptor beta chains below come from one sample, sequenced in a study of shared T cell receptors in the human thymus. The method was immunoSEQ multiplex PCR; TCRdb's version includes in-frame clones alone and lacks a portion of them. The table has hundreds of thousands of clones, 70% to 90% seen once. A further study also used this sample, focusing on human thymus T cells.

The specimen sequenced was thymocytes. The receptors derive from a girl under three years old with a congenital heart defect.

The V and J genes are TRBV7-9 and TRBJ2-3; TRBD2 might be the D (6 bases). The length of the CDR3 is 14 residues. Germline V gene data show CDR1 as SEHNR and CDR2 as FQNEAQ (reference sequence). Deletions cut 3 bases from V and 6 bases from J, with 13 bases between. CDR3 in DNA: TGTGCCAGCAGCTTCTCGGAGGGCTCGGATACGCAGTATTTT. Translating gives CASSFSEGSDTQYF.

This clone came up once. The chain joins TRBV9 to TRBJ1-5, with D possibly matching TRBD1 (6 bases). Germline V lookup: CDR1 SGDLS, CDR2 YYNGEE. V lost 3 bases and J lost 5, with 18 bases in between. CDR3 length equals 16 residues. The CDR3 DNA reads TGTGCCAGCAGCGGCTACGGACAGACGGAAGATCAGCCCCAGCATTTT. Protein product: CASSGYGQTEDQPQHF. Full variable domain (rest looked up from reference TRBV9 and TRBJ1-5): DSGVTQTPKHLITATGQRVTLRCSPRSGDLSVYWYQQSLDQGLQFLIQYYNGEERAKGNILERFSAQQFPDLHSELNLSSLELGDSALYFCASSGYGQTEDQPQHFGDGTRLSIL.

The J gene is TRBJ1-4, the V gene TRBV4-1; TRBD1 matches 11 bases. CDR1 is MGHRA and CDR2 is YSYEKL in the germline V gene. This CDR3 is 16 amino acids long. Germline trimming cut 0 bases from V and 7 bases from J; bases unmatched to any gene: 4. CDR3 residues: CASSQEWTGGGEKLFF. The DNA of the CDR3 is TGCGCCAGCAGCCAAGAATGGACAGGGGGCGGTGAAAAACTGTTTTTT.

The genes are TRBV15 and TRBJ2-1, with unresolved D. The germline V gene has CDR1 LNHNV and CDR2 YYDKDF (reference sequence). V shed 2 bases and J shed 2 bases, with 16 bases lying between them. The CDR3 is 17 amino acids. The CDR3 spells CATSRSLVAQTYNEQFF. The CDR3 DNA follows: TGTGCCACCAGCAGATCCCTAGTTGCGCAAACCTACAATGAGCAGTTCTTC.

This clone was recorded a few times. The chain carries TRBV18 and TRBJ1-1; tentative D call: TRBD1 (6 bases). The ends were cut back, 2 bases at V and 0 bases at J, with 28 bases in the middle. Per germline, CDR1 KGHSH and CDR2 LQKENI. The CDR3 loop spans 21 amino acids. The CDR3 DNA is TGTGCCAGCTCACCAAACAAGCCTGGTGTAAAGGGGGGGATTATGAACACTGAAGCTTTCTTT. Encoded protein: CASSPNKPGVKGGIMNTEAFF. The full variable domain, its missing parts supplied by reference TRBV18 and TRBJ1-1, is NAGVMQNPRHLVRRRGQEARLRCSPMKGHSHVYWYRQLPEEGLKFMVYLQKENIIDESGMPKERFSAEFPKEGPSILRIQQVVRGDSAAYFCASSPNKPGVKGGIMNTEAFFGQGTRLTVV.

V gene TRBV6-5 combines with J gene TRBJ2-5, with D tentatively TRBD1 (5 bases). The CDR3 extends over 15 amino acids. The V gene lost 7 bases and the J gene lost 4 bases, with 19 bases spanning the gap. CDR1 and CDR2 from the germline V gene are MNHEY and SVGAGI. CDR3: CASTPGAATAETQYF. In DNA, the CDR3 is TGTGCCAGCACCCCTGGGGCGGCCACTGCAGAGACCCAGTACTTC.